The 7 T cell receptor beta chains below all came from one sample that was sequenced in a study of blood T cell repertoires in COVID-19. Measured with immunoSEQ multiplex PCR; TCRdb has only the in-frame clones, and not every one. This sample carries about 180,000 clones, about 88% of them seen once, and the ten largest clones take about 1.9%. Sequenced input: peripheral blood. These receptors were collected from a man aged 18 to 29 who had recovered from COVID-19.

This chain uses TRBV4-3 with TRBJ1-2; tentatively, D is TRBD1 (6 bases). The V end lost 0 bases, the J end lost 6 bases, and 11 bases lay between the germline ends. Looked up from germline, CDR1 is LGHNA and CDR2 is YSLEER. This CDR3 comprises 14 residues. CDR3 nucleotides: TGCGCCAGCAGCCAAGAAGGGGGACGGCATGGCTACACCTTC. Its translation: CASSQEGGRHGYTF.

CDR3 sequence reads: CASSSLVDRMGDEQFF. The CDR3 region has the DNA TGTGCCAGCAGTTCCCTTGTAGACAGGATGGGGGATGAGCAGTTCTTC. The rearrangement joins TRBV27 to TRBJ2-1; possible D gene TRBD1, 6 bases. The CDR3 totals 16 residues. Germline V gene data show CDR1 as MNHEY and CDR2 as SMNVEV (reference sequence). The V gene lost 4 bases and the J gene lost 8 bases, with 21 bases spanning the gap.

This clone was recorded once. The chain joins TRBV7-2 to TRBJ2-1; TRBD2 agrees at 12 bases. J was trimmed by 7 bases and V by 6 bases; bases with no gene match: 7. Germline V gene data show CDR1 as SGHTA and CDR2 as FQGNSA. This CDR3 is built from 15 residues. The chain's CDR3 is CASRLAGGPMNEQFF. DNA for the CDR3: TGTGCCAGCAGACTAGCGGGAGGACCTATGAATGAGCAGTTCTTC.

This chain connects TRBV27 to TRBJ2-5, with 9 positions matching TRBD2. The CDR3 extends over 15 amino acids. Germline CDR1 and CDR2: MNHEY and SMNVEV (reference sequence). J was trimmed by 0 bases and V by 2 bases; bases with no gene match: 1. In nucleotides, the CDR3 is TGTGCCAGCAGTTTACTAGCGGGGAACCAAGAGACCCAGTACTTC. As protein: CASSLLAGNQETQYF.

J is TRBJ2-3 and V is TRBV28; D is unclear. This CDR3 is 12 amino acids long. Trimming took off 10 bases at V and 0 bases at J, with 8 bases between the two ends. CDR1 and CDR2 (germline): MDHEN, SYDVKM. As DNA, the CDR3 is TGTGCCACGACTGGCAGCACAGATACGCAGTATTTT. It is translated as CATTGSTDTQYF.

This chain uses TRBV9 with TRBJ1-1, with D tentatively TRBD1 (6 bases). V was shortened by 0 bases and J by 0 bases, with 9 bases between the two germline ends. The CDR3 is made up of 15 amino acids. Germline V gene data show CDR1 as SGDLS and CDR2 as YYNGEE. CDR3 nucleotide sequence: TGTGCCAGCAGCGTAGAGGACAGTTTGAACACTGAAGCTTTCTTT. Its translation is CASSVEDSLNTEAFF.

The gene calls are TRBV4-3 and TRBJ2-7; TRBD1 aligns across 10 bases. This CDR3 is built from 15 residues. CDR1 is LGHNA, CDR2 YSLEER, per germline. The ends lost 1 base at V and 5 bases at J; junction bases unmatched: 5. CDR3 bases: TGCGCCAGCAGCCAAGGACAGGGGGCGGTCGACGAGCAGTACTTC. This sequence encodes CASSQGQGAVDEQYF.